The present entry profiles one T cell receptor beta chain with its context. The record originates from a study of T cell responses to AZD1222 COVID-19 vaccine. Generated by immunoSEQ multiplex PCR, the TCRdb table keeps only in-frame clones and is missing some. The sample contains about 120,000 clones, under 95% of which appear only once. The CDR3 loop spans 16 amino acids. Trimming cost V 3 bases and J 0 bases, with 14 bases left between them. Germline V CDR1 and CDR2: KGHDR, SFDVKD. This clonotype was obtained from an adult in good health. The chain couples TRBV24-1 to TRBJ2-7; tentatively, D is TRBD2 (6 bases). The material was peripheral blood, obtained on day 0 of AZD1222 vaccination. CDR3 loop: CATSDGGGKGSYEQYF. The CDR3 DNA is TGTGCCACCAGTGATGGTGGGGGGAAAGGCTCCTACGAGCAGTACTTC.